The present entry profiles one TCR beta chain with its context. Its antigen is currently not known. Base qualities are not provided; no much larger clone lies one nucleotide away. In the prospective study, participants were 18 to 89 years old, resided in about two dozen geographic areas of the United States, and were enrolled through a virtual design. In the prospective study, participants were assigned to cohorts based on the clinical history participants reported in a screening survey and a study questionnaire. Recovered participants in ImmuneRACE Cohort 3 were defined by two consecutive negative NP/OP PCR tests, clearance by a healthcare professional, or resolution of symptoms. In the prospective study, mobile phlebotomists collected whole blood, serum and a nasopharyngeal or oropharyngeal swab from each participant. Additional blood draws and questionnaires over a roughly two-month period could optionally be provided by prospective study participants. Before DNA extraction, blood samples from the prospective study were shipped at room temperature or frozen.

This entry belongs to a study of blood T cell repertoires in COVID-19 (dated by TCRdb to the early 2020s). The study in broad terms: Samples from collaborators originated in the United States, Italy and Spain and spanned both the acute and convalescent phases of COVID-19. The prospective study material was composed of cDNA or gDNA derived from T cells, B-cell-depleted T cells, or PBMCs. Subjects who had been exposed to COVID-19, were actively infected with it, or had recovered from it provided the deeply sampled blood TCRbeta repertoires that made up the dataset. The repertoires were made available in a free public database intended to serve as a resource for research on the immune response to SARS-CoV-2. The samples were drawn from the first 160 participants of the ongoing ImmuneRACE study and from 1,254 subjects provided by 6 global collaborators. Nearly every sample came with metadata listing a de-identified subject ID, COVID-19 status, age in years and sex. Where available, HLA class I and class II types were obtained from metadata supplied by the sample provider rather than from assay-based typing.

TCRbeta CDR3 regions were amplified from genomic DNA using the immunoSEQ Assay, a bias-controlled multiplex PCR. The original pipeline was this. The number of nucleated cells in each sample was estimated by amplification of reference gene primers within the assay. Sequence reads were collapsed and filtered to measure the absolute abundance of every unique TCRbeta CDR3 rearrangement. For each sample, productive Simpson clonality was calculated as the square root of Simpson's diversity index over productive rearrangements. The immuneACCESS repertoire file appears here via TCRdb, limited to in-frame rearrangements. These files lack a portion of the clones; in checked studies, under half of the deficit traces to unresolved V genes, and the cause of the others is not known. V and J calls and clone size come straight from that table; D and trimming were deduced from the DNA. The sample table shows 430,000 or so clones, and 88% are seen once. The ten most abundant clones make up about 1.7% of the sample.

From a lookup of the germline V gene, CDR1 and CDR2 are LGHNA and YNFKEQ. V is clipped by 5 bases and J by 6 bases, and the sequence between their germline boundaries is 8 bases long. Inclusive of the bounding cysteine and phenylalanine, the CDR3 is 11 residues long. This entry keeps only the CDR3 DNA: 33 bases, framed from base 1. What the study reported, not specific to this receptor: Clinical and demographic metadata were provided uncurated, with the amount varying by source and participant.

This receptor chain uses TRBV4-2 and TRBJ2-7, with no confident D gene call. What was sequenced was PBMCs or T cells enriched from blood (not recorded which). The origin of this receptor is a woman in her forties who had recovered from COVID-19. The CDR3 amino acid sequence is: CASSAVSEQYF. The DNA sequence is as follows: TGTGCCAGCAGCGCCGTTAGCGAGCAGTACTTC.